This T cell receptor beta chain was identified in a study of CD8 T cells in ankylosing spondylitis. Study-level points and caveats: A TCR beta motif of eight highly homologous variants appeared characteristic of ankylosing spondylitis blood.

In this sample, this clonotype turned up many times. Its antigen is undetermined. V shed 0 bases and J 14 bases; nucleotides not matched to a gene: 8. The germline V gene has CDR1 SGHRS and CDR2 YFSETQ. The CDR3 runs 13 residues. Library preparation for TCR beta used quantitative 5'-RACE with molecular barcodes. TCRdb itself ran the 5' RACE reads through MiXCR, one entry per CDR3 protein. Of around 490,000 distinct CDR3 sequences listed, about 5% were seen once; the top ten hold approximately 4%. The receptor was derived from a male donor with ankylosing spondylitis. V and J are TRBV5-1 and TRBJ2-1; 7 nucleotides line up with TRBD1. Specimen: blood, either unsorted or a sorted T cell fraction (not recorded which). The CDR3 bases are TGCGCCAGCAGCTTGGGGATTTCTGGGACAGAGTTCTTC. This sequence encodes CASSLGISGTEFF.